Shown below are 27 T cell receptor beta chains from a single sample sequenced in a study of OX40 agonist ivuxolimab in advanced cancers. Method: immunoSEQ multiplex PCR; TCRdb's copy keeps in-frame clones and lacks some. This table has 30,000 to 45,000 clones, around 87% appearing once. The starting material was CD4+ or CD8+ T cells sorted from blood, obtained in a trial of the OX40 agonist ivuxolimab. The receptors were sampled from an adult with an advanced solid tumor such as melanoma, head and neck, liver or kidney cancer.

The chain has TRBV15 and TRBJ1-5, with unresolved D. The CDR3 contains 13 residues. The V end lost 1 base, the J end lost 4 bases, and 5 bases lay between the germline ends. Germline V gene data show CDR1 as LNHNV and CDR2 as YYDKDF (reference sequence). CDR3 coding DNA: TGTGCCACCAGCAGAGTGATGAATCAGCCCCAGCATTTT. Translated, it gives CATSRVMNQPQHF.

The chain links TRBV6-1 to TRBJ2-1; no reliable D call. Trimming took 3 bases from V and 10 from J, leaving 7 bases between them. CDR1 MNHNS and CDR2 SASEGT come from the germline V gene. The CDR3 totals 11 residues. Written as DNA, the CDR3 is TGTGCCAGCAGTGACCCAGCGGAGCAGTTCTTC. Translated: CASSDPAEQFF.

This clone was seen a handful of times. The J gene is TRBJ2-7, the V gene TRBV28, with D perhaps matching TRBD1 (6 bases). The V end was cut by 7 bases, the J end by 4 bases, with 17 bases between. CDR1 and CDR2 from the germline V gene are MDHEN and SYDVKM. There are 14 residues in the CDR3. CDR3 nucleotide sequence: TGTGCCAGCAAGGAACAGGGTTCCTCGTACGAGCAGTACTTC. This encodes CASKEQGSSYEQYF.

V usage is TRBV7-2 and J usage is TRBJ2-7, with 10 bases matching TRBD1. The CDR3 contains 14 residues. V trimming: 5 bases; J trimming: 1 base; junction bases outside the gene matches: 2. Germline CDR1 is SGHTA and CDR2 is FQGNSA. The CDR3 region is CASSMGQGSYEQYF. The CDR3 DNA sequence: TGTGCCAGCAGCATGGGACAGGGGTCCTACGAGCAGTACTTC.

This clone showed up just a few times. The chain couples TRBV7-2 to TRBJ2-1; 9 bases fit TRBD2. V lost 2 bases and J lost 8; bases outside the gene matches: 7. In germline, CDR1 is SGHTA, CDR2 FQGNSA. The CDR3 is 15 amino acids. The CDR3: CASSLWGSGSDEQFF. The CDR3 DNA follows: TGTGCCAGCAGCTTATGGGGTAGCGGGAGTGATGAGCAGTTCTTC.

CDR3 sequence: CASSTGQMNIGEQYF. CDR3 sequence (DNA): TGCGCCAGCAGCACAGGACAGATGAATATCGGCGAGCAGTACTTC. J is TRBJ2-5 and V is TRBV5-1; possible D gene TRBD1, 6 bases. Judging by the DNA end, TRBJ2-7 fits better; the J call may be wrong. Germline lookup yields CDR1 SGHRS and CDR2 YFSETQ. CDR3 size: 15 residues.

This clone was observed a few times. The chain combines TRBV28 with TRBJ1-1; 7 bases align to TRBD1. Germline CDR1 reads MDHEN; CDR2 reads SYDVKM. This CDR3 spans 14 amino acids. J was trimmed by 4 bases and V by 5 bases; bases with no gene match: 7. CDR3 DNA: TGTGCCAGCAGTCCCGGAGACAGGGTCACTGAAGCTTTCTTT. Encoded protein: CASSPGDRVTEAFF.

The V call is TRBV9, the J call TRBJ1-2, with a weak D call TRBD1 (6 bases). Germline values: CDR1 SGDLS, CDR2 YYNGEE. V lost 4 bases, J lost 5 bases, and 15 bases lay in between. The CDR3 loop spans 14 amino acids. CDR3 region: CASSPRTVYYGYTF. The DNA of the CDR3 is TGTGCCAGCAGCCCCCGGACAGTCTATTATGGCTACACCTTC.

V is TRBV7-9 and J is TRBJ1-2; D unclear. This CDR3 is built from 15 residues. V shed 0 bases and J shed 4 bases, with 12 bases lying between them. Germline V gives CDR1 SEHNR, CDR2 FQNEAQ (reference sequence). CDR3 in amino acids: CASSLASERGYGYTF. The CDR3 region has the DNA TGTGCCAGCAGCTTAGCGTCGGAACGGGGCTATGGCTACACCTTC.

The rearrangement links TRBV7-3 to TRBJ1-5, with D perhaps TRBD1 (5 bases). Germline-derived CDR1 and CDR2 are SGHTA and FQGTGA. CDR3 length: 16 residues. The V end lost 4 bases, the J end lost 4 bases, and 17 bases lay between the germline ends. Here the CDR3 reads CASSWGPAPGNQPQHF. The CDR3 coding sequence is TGTGCCAGCAGCTGGGGACCGGCGCCTGGTAATCAGCCCCAGCATTTT.

The chain has TRBV7-8 and TRBJ1-2; 7 bases map to TRBD1. Germline V gene lookup returns CDR1 SGHVS and CDR2 FQNEAQ. CDR3 length equals 15 residues. Trimming removed 4 bases from V and 8 bases from J; junction bases left unmatched: 13. Here the CDR3 DNA reads TGTGCCAGCAGCTCAGAAGGACAGGCGGTTGAGGGCTACACCTTC. It specifies CASSSEGQAVEGYTF.

For this clone: This may be a read error: a much more frequent sequence differs by one nucleotide. Other DNA sequences in this sample translate to the same CDR3. The chain recombines TRBV29-1 with TRBJ1-2; unclear D gene. Trimming shortened V by 0 bases and J by 8 bases, and 10 bases separated the two germline ends. The CDR3 is 12 residues long. CDR1 and CDR2 (germline): SQVTM, ANQGSEA. Here the CDR3 reads CSVEDLGGGYTF. For the CDR3, the DNA is TGCAGCGTTGAAGATCTTGGAGGGGGCTACACCTTC.

J is TRBJ2-1 and V is TRBV7-3, with D maybe TRBD2 (6 bases). This CDR3 comprises 15 residues. V lost 6 bases to trimming and J lost 6 bases, with 18 bases between them. The germline CDR1 and CDR2 sequences are SGHTA and FQGTGA. CDR3 protein: CASRKPGYGSNEQFF. CDR3 in DNA: TGTGCCAGCAGGAAGCCGGGATACGGGAGCAATGAGCAGTTCTTC.

J is TRBJ2-6 and V is TRBV19, with 7 positions matching TRBD1. Trimming at V came to 5 bases and at J to 2 bases, leaving 6 bases not matched to a gene. The germline V gene encodes CDR1 LNHDA and CDR2 SQIVND (reference sequence). CDR3 size: 16 residues. CDR3 coding DNA: TGTGCCAGTAGTTTTGGACAGGCTACTGGGGCCAACGTCCTGACTTTC. It encodes CASSFGQATGANVLTF.

This rearrangement joins TRBV11-2 to TRBJ2-2, with unresolved D. Germline CDR1 is SGHAT and CDR2 is FQNNGV. Trimming shortened V by 9 bases and J by 5 bases, and 10 bases separated the two germline ends. This CDR3 is built from 12 residues. CDR3 amino acids: CASCAETGELFF. CDR3 sequence (DNA): TGTGCCAGTTGCGCAGAGACCGGGGAGCTGTTTTTT.

V usage is TRBV7-9 and J usage is TRBJ2-7; D call uncertain. In germline, CDR1 is SEHNR, CDR2 FQNEAQ (reference sequence). V gave up 2 bases and J gave up 3 bases, with 11 bases separating them. The CDR3 has 14 amino acids. Here the CDR3 reads CASSLTRAGYEQYF. CDR3 bases: TGTGCCAGCAGCTTAACCCGGGCCGGCTACGAGCAGTACTTC.

This chain uses TRBV4-1 with TRBJ1-1, with 7 bases identical to TRBD1. The CDR3 consists of 15 residues. CDR1 is MGHRA, CDR2 YSYEKL, per germline. V dropped 1 base and J dropped 3; count of bases not matched to a gene: 5. CDR3 sequence (DNA): TGCGCCAGCAGCCAAGGACAGGGAGGGTACACTGAAGCTTTCTTT. The encoded protein is CASSQGQGGYTEAFF.

This rearrangement joins TRBV29-1 to TRBJ2-1; D perhaps matches TRBD2 (5 bases). V lost 7 bases and J 3 bases, leaving 10 bases between the germline ends. The germline V gene has CDR1 SQVTM and CDR2 ANQGSEA. This CDR3 contains 12 residues. The CDR3 DNA reads TGCAGCGCTTCCCGGGACTACAATGAGCAGTTCTTC. It specifies CSASRDYNEQFF.

This clone was detected a few times. This chain uses TRBV11-3 with TRBJ1-6, with D possibly being TRBD1 (5 bases). This CDR3 is built from 14 residues. Germline assignment: CDR1 SGHNT and CDR2 YENEEA. V dropped 5 bases and J dropped 7 bases, with 12 bases sitting between them. The CDR3 nucleotides are TGTGCCAGCAGCCGGGGACGGGCGAATTCACCCCTCCACTTT. Translating gives CASSRGRANSPLHF. Complete variable domain (other parts from reference TRBV11-3 and TRBJ1-6): EAGVVQSPRYKIIEKKQPVAFWCNPISGHNTLYWYLQNLGQGPELLIRYENEEAVDDSQLPKDRFSAERLKGVDSTLKIQPAELGDSAVYLCASSRGRANSPLHFGNGTRLTVT.

The chain combines TRBV30 with TRBJ2-7; D unclear. Germline CDR1 and CDR2: GTSNPN and SVGIG (reference sequence). The CDR3 contains 12 residues. Trimming pared 0 bases from V and 3 bases from J, leaving 6 bases between. The CDR3 nucleotides are TGTGCCTGGAGTGTATGGGACTACGAGCAGTACTTC. This gives the protein CAWSVWDYEQYF.

This chain connects TRBV4-1 to TRBJ2-1; 9 positions match TRBD2. V shed 0 bases, J shed 9 bases, and the junction held 12 bases outside the gene matches. This CDR3 is built from 17 residues. Germline lookup yields CDR1 MGHRA and CDR2 YSYEKL. CDR3 DNA sequence: TGCGCCAGCAGCCAAGATCACAGCGGGGGGTTTTTCGGTGAGCAGTTCTTC. Protein product: CASSQDHSGGFFGEQFF.

V gene TRBV19 combines with J gene TRBJ1-5; 7 bases line up with TRBD1. J gave up 5 bases and V 0 bases, and 7 bases lay outside the gene matches. The length of the CDR3 is 16 residues. Germline CDR1 LNHDA, CDR2 SQIVND (reference sequence). For the CDR3, the DNA is TGTGCCAGTAGTATAGACGCGGACAGGTATCATCAGCCCCAGCATTTT. Residues: CASSIDADRYHQPQHF.

This clone was detected ten times or more. V is TRBV27 and J is TRBJ1-2; D possibly corresponds to TRBD1 (6 bases). Germline CDR1 reads MNHEY; CDR2 reads SMNVEV (reference sequence). V was trimmed by 2 bases and J by 2 bases, leaving 9 bases between them. This CDR3 is built from 14 residues. The CDR3 sequence is CASSLGQPNYGYTF. Here the CDR3 DNA reads TGTGCCAGCAGTTTAGGACAGCCGAACTATGGCTACACCTTC.

V is TRBV18 and J is TRBJ1-3; the D gene is possibly TRBD1 (6 bases). CDR3 length equals 14 residues. The germline V gene encodes CDR1 KGHSH and CDR2 LQKENI. The V end was cut by 3 bases, the J end by 6 bases, with 12 bases between. As DNA, the CDR3 is TGTGCCAGCTCACCTTCGGGGGCGGAAAACACCATATATTTT. It codes for CASSPSGAENTIYF. The full variable domain, its missing parts supplied by reference TRBV18 and TRBJ1-3, is NAGVMQNPRHLVRRRGQEARLRCSPMKGHSHVYWYRQLPEEGLKFMVYLQKENIIDESGMPKERFSAEFPKEGPSILRIQQVVRGDSAAYFCASSPSGAENTIYFGEGSWLTVV.

The CDR3 loop is CASSLEGAVITGELFF. Here the CDR3 DNA reads TGCGCCAGCAGCTTGGAGGGAGCTGTTATCACCGGGGAGCTGTTTTTT. The chain combines TRBV5-1 with TRBJ2-2; tentatively, D is TRBD2 (5 bases). The CDR3 totals 16 residues. V dropped 0 bases and J dropped 4 bases, with 13 bases sitting between them. The germline gives CDR1 SGHRS, CDR2 YFSETQ.

The CDR3 coding sequence is TGTGCCTGGAGTAAGGGAAGGCTACAAGGGGAGCTGTTTTTT. It codes for CAWSKGRLQGELFF. The V call is TRBV30, the J call TRBJ2-2; D gene uncertain. Germline V lookup: CDR1 GTSNPN, CDR2 SVGIG (reference sequence). With 2 bases removed from V and 8 bases from J, the gap between germline ends came to 15 bases. CDR3 length: 14 amino acids.

This clone was found once. The chain couples TRBV19 to TRBJ2-3; 9 nucleotides agree with TRBD2. J gave up 1 base and V 5 bases, and 4 bases lay outside the gene matches. There are 15 residues in the CDR3. Germline values: CDR1 LNHDA, CDR2 SQIVND (reference sequence). The CDR3 is CASSGLAGGTDTQYF. CDR3 DNA: TGTGCCAGTAGTGGCTTAGCGGGGGGCACAGATACGCAGTATTTT.